The 24 T cell receptor beta chains below all came from one sample that was sequenced in a study of blood T cell repertoires in COVID-19. Here immunoSEQ multiplex PCR was the method, and the copy in TCRdb shows in-frame clones only, minus some. The sample yields 45,000 or so clones, about nine tenths seen once. Sequencing was performed on peripheral blood. These receptors were collected from a human donor in a cohort sampled during active COVID-19.

This rearrangement joins TRBV9 to TRBJ2-3, with TRBD2 identical over 9 bases. J gave up 9 bases and V 4 bases, and 15 bases lay outside the gene matches. Germline-derived CDR1 and CDR2 are SGDLS and YYNGEE. This CDR3 has 16 residues. The CDR3 DNA reads TGTGCCAGCAGCCCCGGGGCTAGCGGGGCGACGGGGACGCAGTATTTT. Protein: CASSPGASGATGTQYF.

V gene TRBV14 combines with J gene TRBJ2-2; 8 positions agree with TRBD1. CDR1 is SGHDN, CDR2 FVKESK, per germline. There are 15 residues in the CDR3. With V trimmed by 1 base and J by 3 bases, 1 base remained unmatched. The CDR3 loop is CASSQGTGYTGELFF. DNA for the CDR3: TGTGCCAGCAGCCAAGGGACAGGGTACACCGGGGAGCTGTTTTTT.

This chain links TRBV2 with TRBJ2-7; 10 positions agree with TRBD2. Per germline, CDR1 SNHLY and CDR2 FYNNEI. The J segment lost 0 bases and the V segment lost 10 bases, leaving 3 bases of the junction unmatched. This CDR3 is 13 amino acids long. This CDR3 is CATAGGISYEQYF. CDR3 coding DNA: TGTGCCACAGCGGGGGGGATCTCCTACGAGCAGTACTTC.

This clone showed up just once. The rearrangement uses TRBV9 and TRBJ1-1; no reliable D call. CDR1 and CDR2 from the germline V gene are SGDLS and YYNGEE. V was trimmed by 0 bases and J by 5 bases, leaving 8 bases between them. The CDR3 has 13 residues. The CDR3 region has the DNA TGTGCCAGCAGCGTAGAAGCGAAGACTGAAGCTTTCTTT. Translated, it gives CASSVEAKTEAFF.

The chain combines TRBV7-3 with TRBJ2-2; 9 nucleotides align to TRBD1. After removal of 5 bases from V and 7 bases from J, the junction contained 14 bases not matched to a gene. The CDR3 extends over 17 amino acids. Germline CDR1 and CDR2: SGHTA and FQGTGA. This CDR3 is CASSQSNRGLGNGELFF. CDR3 DNA sequence: TGTGCCAGCAGCCAATCCAACAGGGGGCTCGGGAACGGGGAGCTGTTTTTT.

The V and J genes are TRBV12-3 or TRBV12-4 and TRBJ1-2, with TRBD1 identical over 7 bases. The CDR3 is made up of 13 amino acids. Trimming removed 3 bases from V and 4 bases from J; junction bases left unmatched: 2. For the CDR3, the DNA is TGTGCCAGCAGTTTCAGGGACAGCTATGGCTACACCTTC. Its protein is CASSFRDSYGYTF.

V gene TRBV7-2 combines with J gene TRBJ2-1; D is ambiguous. Looked up from germline, CDR1 is SGHTA and CDR2 is FQGNSA. The CDR3 extends over 13 amino acids. Deletions cut 2 bases from V and 4 bases from J, with 6 bases between. The CDR3, as DNA: TGTGCCAGCAGCTTACAACTATACAATGAGCAGTTCTTC. Its protein is CASSLQLYNEQFF.

The chain carries TRBV7-2 and TRBJ1-1; possible D gene TRBD1, 5 bases. CDR1 is SGHTA and CDR2 is FQGNSA in the germline V gene. The CDR3 sequence is 15 residues long. The germline V and J ends were trimmed by 1 base and 1 base, with 10 bases remaining between them. In DNA form, the CDR3 reads TGTGCCAGCAGCTTAGGGGGGGTGGCGAACACTGAAGCTTTCTTT. Translating gives CASSLGGVANTEAFF.

The J gene is TRBJ2-1, the V gene TRBV24-1, with D perhaps TRBD1 (5 bases). The CDR3 loop spans 15 amino acids. Germline lookup yields CDR1 KGHDR and CDR2 SFDVKD. Between the trimmed V and J ends, which lost 1 base and 7 bases, there was a span of 13 bases. The CDR3 coding sequence is TGTGCCACCAGTGATTTTGGGCAGGGAAGGAATGAGCAGTTCTTC. Amino acids: CATSDFGQGRNEQFF.

The chain carries TRBV7-2 and TRBJ1-1; TRBD1 is a possible D gene (6 bases). V lost 2 bases, J lost 3 bases, and 13 bases lay in between. The germline CDR1 and CDR2 sequences are SGHTA and FQGNSA. The CDR3 contains 15 residues. CDR3 DNA sequence: TGTGCCAGCAGCTTAACGACAGGTACGGACACTGAAGCTTTCTTT. Translating it yields CASSLTTGTDTEAFF.

The chain couples TRBV12-5 to TRBJ1-2; D is uncertain. V dropped 4 bases and J dropped 8 bases, with 11 bases sitting between them. The length of the CDR3 is 12 residues. Germline CDR1 LGHNT, CDR2 FRNRAP. CDR3 loop: CASGYRPGGYTF. CDR3 DNA sequence: TGTGCTAGTGGTTATAGACCGGGGGGCTACACCTTC.

The CDR3 coding sequence is TGCGCCAGCAGCCCAGACAAGAACTATGGCTACACCTTC. Amino acids: CASSPDKNYGYTF. This chain connects TRBV5-1 to TRBJ1-2, with D hard to call. The CDR3 sequence is 13 residues long. Germline loops: CDR1 SGHRS, CDR2 YFSETQ. Between the trimmed V and J ends, which lost 4 bases and 2 bases, there was a span of 9 bases.

The chain uses TRBV30 and TRBJ2-2; D is uncertain. Germline assignment: CDR1 GTSNPN and CDR2 SVGIG (reference sequence). The CDR3 has 11 amino acids. V was pared by 4 bases and J by 7 bases, with 7 bases between. The CDR3 reads CAWTYSGELFF. The CDR3 DNA sequence: TGTGCCTGGACTTACAGCGGGGAGCTGTTTTTT.

The chain recombines TRBV3-1 (or the pseudogene TRBV3-2) with TRBJ2-1, with TRBD2 matching 9 bases. The CDR3 totals 16 residues. CDR1 is LGHDT and CDR2 is YNNKEL in the germline V gene (reference sequence). J gave up 7 bases and V 1 base, and 8 bases lay outside the gene matches. CDR3 sequence reads: CASSQGGGGANNEQFF. DNA for the CDR3: TGTGCCAGCAGCCAAGGTGGCGGGGGGGCCAATAATGAGCAGTTCTTC.

The rearrangement joins TRBV6-6 to TRBJ1-1; 9 bases are shared with TRBD1. Looked up from germline, CDR1 is MNHNY and CDR2 is SVGAGI (reference sequence). J gave up 4 bases and V 6 bases, and 6 bases lay outside the gene matches. The CDR3 has 14 residues. For the CDR3, the DNA is TGTGCCAGCAGCCGACCGGGACAGGGCACTGAAGCTTTCTTT. Translated: CASSRPGQGTEAFF.

The chain carries TRBV6-5 and TRBJ1-6; maybe TRBD1 (6 bases). Trimming left V 5 bases short and J 9 bases short, with 8 bases between. The CDR3 is made up of 12 amino acids. Germline V gene sequence: CDR1 MNHEY, CDR2 SVGAGI. The CDR3 loop is CASSLQGSPLHF. The CDR3 DNA is TGTGCCAGCAGTCTACAGGGTTCACCCCTCCACTTT.

The chain employs TRBV10-3 and TRBJ2-2; 11 nucleotides line up with TRBD2. V gave up 11 bases and J gave up 5 bases; unmatched junction bases: 4. Germline CDR1 reads ENHRY; CDR2 reads SYGVKD. The CDR3 totals 13 residues. CDR3 bases: TGTGCCTCCTCTAGCGGGGGGACCGGGGAGCTGTTTTTT. Its protein product is CASSSGGTGELFF.

V and J are TRBV5-1 and TRBJ2-1, with a weak D call TRBD1 (5 bases). This CDR3 has 14 residues. Trimming cost V 4 bases and J 2 bases, with 10 bases left between them. Per the germline V gene, CDR1 is SGHRS and CDR2 is YFSETQ. CDR3 sequence: CASSDSVTYNEQFF. In DNA form, the CDR3 reads TGCGCCAGCAGCGACAGCGTAACCTACAATGAGCAGTTCTTC.

V and J are TRBV7-2 and TRBJ2-5; D is ambiguous. CDR3 length: 13 amino acids. The germline V and J ends were trimmed by 2 bases and 1 base, with 5 bases remaining between them. Germline loops: CDR1 SGHTA, CDR2 FQGNSA. The CDR3: CASSLFSQETQYF. CDR3 nucleotides: TGTGCCAGCAGCTTATTCAGCCAAGAGACCCAGTACTTC.

This chain links TRBV12-3 or TRBV12-4 with TRBJ1-2, with TRBD1 matching 10 bases. This CDR3 spans 13 amino acids. With V trimmed by 6 bases and J by 5 bases, 3 bases remained unmatched. The CDR3 DNA sequence: TGTGCCAGCAGGGAGGACAGGGGGTATGGCTACACCTTC. Its translation: CASREDRGYGYTF.

V gene TRBV19 combines with J gene TRBJ2-7; no reliable D call. Trimming pared 6 bases from V and 5 bases from J, leaving 17 bases between. This CDR3 has 14 amino acids. Germline V gene lookup returns CDR1 LNHDA and CDR2 SQIVND (reference sequence). The CDR3 region has the DNA TGTGCCAGTAGCCCCATCGCACTATTCGACGAGCAGTACTTC. This encodes CASSPIALFDEQYF.

The chain links TRBV29-1 to TRBJ2-2; no reliable D call. Germline CDR1 SQVTM, CDR2 ANQGSEA. V gave up 3 bases and J gave up 1 base, with 9 bases separating them. The CDR3 spans 14 residues. The CDR3 loop is CSVDLRGNTGELFF. The DNA of the CDR3 is TGCAGCGTTGATCTGCGAGGGAACACCGGGGAGCTGTTTTTT.

CDR3 in amino acids: CASSLGGRTEAFF. CDR3 nucleotides: TGTGCCAGCAGCTTGGGGGGGAGGACTGAAGCTTTCTTT. J is TRBJ1-1 and V is TRBV7-2, with a tentative D call TRBD1 (5 bases). This CDR3 region has 13 residues. CDR1 and CDR2 (germline): SGHTA, FQGNSA. V lost 3 bases and J lost 5, with 10 bases in between.

The V gene is TRBV5-1, the J gene TRBJ2-1, with D tentatively TRBD1 (7 bases). The ends were cut back, 3 bases at V and 4 bases at J, with 17 bases in the middle. CDR1 is SGHRS and CDR2 is YFSETQ in the germline V gene. This CDR3 spans 16 amino acids. DNA of the CDR3: TGCGCCAGCAGCTCCCAGGGGGAGGCCCAATACAATGAGCAGTTCTTC. Protein product: CASSSQGEAQYNEQFF.